A single sample gave rise to the 23 T cell receptor beta chains below, sequenced in a study of OX40 agonist ivuxolimab in advanced cancers. Libraries were prepared by immunoSEQ multiplex PCR; TCRdb keeps only in-frame clonotypes and omits some of them. This table holds about 120,000 clones, approximately 90% found once. The sequences come from CD4+ or CD8+ T cells sorted from blood, collected in a trial of the OX40 agonist ivuxolimab. All receptors derive from an adult with an advanced solid tumor such as melanoma, head and neck, liver or kidney cancer.

The chain recombines TRBV13 with TRBJ1-1, with 7 nucleotides matching TRBD1. With 5 bases clipped from V and 3 bases from J, the junction kept 9 bases outside the gene matches. From germline, CDR1 is PRHDT and CDR2 FYEKMQ (reference sequence). The CDR3 has 15 residues. For the CDR3, the DNA is TGTGCCAGCAGCCGCCCAGAGGGGGCTGACACTGAAGCTTTCTTT. Protein: CASSRPEGADTEAFF.

The chain joins TRBV28 to TRBJ1-2; weak D call: TRBD1 (6 bases). V was trimmed by 10 bases and J by 5 bases, leaving 20 bases between them. The CDR3 extends over 14 amino acids. In germline, CDR1 is MDHEN, CDR2 SYDVKM. This CDR3 reads CATGPGQSIYGYTF. The CDR3 DNA reads TGTGCCACAGGACCCGGACAGTCCATATATGGCTACACCTTC.

The J gene is TRBJ2-3, the V gene TRBV30; D call uncertain. The V gene's germline CDR1 is GTSNPN and CDR2 SVGIG (reference sequence). The CDR3 spans 12 residues. The ends were cut back, 1 base at V and 4 bases at J, with 6 bases in the middle. CDR3 in amino acids: CAWSGQSDTQYF. CDR3 in DNA: TGTGCCTGGAGTGGGCAGTCAGATACGCAGTATTTT. Looking up the rest from reference TRBV30 and TRBJ2-3 gives the full variable domain: SQTIHQWPATLVQPVGSPLSLECTVEGTSNPNLYWYRQAAGRGLQLLFYSVGIGQISSEVPQNLSASRPQDRQFILSSKKLLLSDSGFYLCAWSGQSDTQYFGPGTRLTVL.

This clone was detected once. The CDR3 coding sequence is TGTGCCAGCAACCGGGACCCCTCCTACGAGCAGTACTTC. Its translation: CASNRDPSYEQYF. This rearrangement joins TRBV6-6 to TRBJ2-7; tentatively, D is TRBD1 or TRBD2 (5 bases each). The V end lost 7 bases, the J end lost 0 bases, and 10 bases lay between the germline ends. This CDR3 region has 13 residues. Germline CDR1 is MNHNY and CDR2 is SVGAGI (reference sequence).

The chain joins TRBV15 to TRBJ2-1; D perhaps matches TRBD2 (5 bases). CDR1 is LNHNV, CDR2 YYDKDF, per germline (reference sequence). V was trimmed by 0 bases and J by 14 bases, leaving 11 bases between them. There are 12 residues in the CDR3. The CDR3 DNA sequence: TGTGCCACCAGCAGAGACGCTAGCTGGAAGTTCTTC. Amino acids: CATSRDASWKFF.

V usage is TRBV9 and J usage is TRBJ2-2, with 8 bases matching TRBD2. The CDR3 loop spans 16 amino acids. Losses at the gene ends were 0 bases for V and 4 bases for J; bases not matched to a gene: 5. CDR1 is SGDLS and CDR2 is YYNGEE in the germline V gene. The DNA for the CDR3 is TGTGCCAGCAGCGTAGAAGGGGCGGGAGGCACCGGGGAGCTGTTTTTT. Amino acids: CASSVEGAGGTGELFF.

The chain employs TRBV6-6 and TRBJ1-5; D not resolved. Between the trimmed V and J ends, which lost 5 bases and 7 bases, there was a span of 18 bases. The CDR3 sequence is 15 residues long. The germline V gene encodes CDR1 MNHNY and CDR2 SVGAGI (reference sequence). CDR3 DNA sequence: TGTGCCAGCAGTCTGGACCTTCTCGGCGGCCAGCCCCAGCATTTT. Amino acid sequence: CASSLDLLGGQPQHF.

The chain is built from TRBV28 and TRBJ2-7, with TRBD1 matching 11 bases. Looked up from germline, CDR1 is MDHEN and CDR2 is SYDVKM. This CDR3 spans 18 amino acids. J gave up 5 bases and V 1 base, and 13 bases lay outside the gene matches. CDR3 amino acids: CASSLFGSHGTGGNEQYF. The CDR3 DNA reads TGTGCCAGCAGTTTATTCGGGTCTCACGGGACAGGGGGAAACGAGCAGTACTTC.

About this clone itself: This same CDR3 is encoded by further DNA sequences in the sample. The chain joins TRBV30 to TRBJ2-3; D ambiguous. V lost 1 base and J lost 6, with 8 bases in between. Germline values: CDR1 GTSNPN, CDR2 SVGIG (reference sequence). The CDR3 is 12 amino acids. CDR3 region: CAWSGGADTQYF. The CDR3 DNA reads as TGTGCCTGGAGTGGGGGTGCGGATACGCAGTATTTT.

The V and J genes are TRBV10-3 and TRBJ2-1, with 12 bases lining up with TRBD2. CDR3 length: 16 amino acids. The V gene end was trimmed by 6 bases and the J gene end by 5 bases; junction bases not matched to a gene: 8. Germline CDR1 reads ENHRY; CDR2 reads SYGVKD. The CDR3, as DNA: TGTGCCATCAGGACCGGGCTAGCGGGGGGGCACAATGAGCAGTTCTTC. Translated, it gives CAIRTGLAGGHNEQFF.

This clone was counted between two and nine times. This chain connects TRBV5-1 to TRBJ1-2; 8 nucleotides align to TRBD1. Per germline, CDR1 SGHRS and CDR2 YFSETQ. V shed 4 bases, J shed 2 bases, and the junction held 7 bases outside the gene matches. The CDR3 loop spans 15 amino acids. In nucleotides, the CDR3 is TGCGCCAGCAGCCCAGGGGGCAGGGAGAACTATGGCTACACCTTC. Translating gives CASSPGGRENYGYTF.

The sample holds one count of this clone. This chain joins TRBV28 and TRBJ1-5; the D gene is possibly TRBD1 (5 bases). The V end was cut by 5 bases, the J end by 3 bases, with 14 bases between. Germline CDR1 is MDHEN and CDR2 is SYDVKM. The CDR3 is 15 amino acids. The CDR3 loop reads CASSPPAGINQPQHF. The CDR3 DNA follows: TGTGCCAGCAGTCCGCCTGCAGGGATCAATCAGCCCCAGCATTTT.

The genes are TRBV6-5 and TRBJ1-2, with TRBD1 matching 8 bases. The J segment lost 7 bases and the V segment lost 1 base, leaving 2 bases of the junction unmatched. The CDR3 totals 13 residues. Germline loops: CDR1 MNHEY, CDR2 SVGAGI. The CDR3 nucleotides read TGTGCCAGCAGTTACTTACAGGGGGGTGGCTACACCTTC. Its translation is CASSYLQGGGYTF.

The DNA of the CDR3 is TGTGCCAGTTCCCCGGGGGGAGTTCGCTCCTACGAGCAGTACTTC. It yields the protein CASSPGGVRSYEQYF. This chain joins TRBV19 and TRBJ2-7; 7 nucleotides match TRBD2. Germline lookup yields CDR1 LNHDA and CDR2 SQIVND (reference sequence). The trim removed 8 bases at V and 0 bases at J, leaving 10 bases unmatched. The length of the CDR3 is 15 residues.

The chain combines TRBV6-5 with TRBJ1-5; the D gene is possibly TRBD1 (5 bases). Germline loops: CDR1 MNHEY, CDR2 SVGAGI. Trimming shortened V by 4 bases and J by 0 bases, and 13 bases separated the two germline ends. The CDR3 runs 16 residues. DNA of the CDR3: TGTGCCAGCAGTTCCGAGGGGCTTTATAGCAATCAGCCCCAGCATTTT. Protein: CASSSEGLYSNQPQHF.

This chain links TRBV11-2 with TRBJ2-3, with 9 bases matching TRBD1. CDR1 SGHAT and CDR2 FQNNGV come from the germline V gene. The CDR3 has 14 residues. V dropped 2 bases and J dropped 9; count of bases not matched to a gene: 6. In DNA form, the CDR3 reads TGTGCCAGCAGCTTACACTCGGGACAGGGAACGCAGTATTTT. This sequence encodes CASSLHSGQGTQYF.

The J gene is TRBJ1-2, the V gene TRBV28; D ambiguous. The ends were cut back, 4 bases at V and 2 bases at J, with 8 bases in the middle. Looked up from germline, CDR1 is MDHEN and CDR2 is SYDVKM. The CDR3 consists of 13 residues. CDR3 in DNA: TGTGCCAGCAGTTATAGCATAAACTATGGCTACACCTTC. Encoded protein: CASSYSINYGYTF.

This chain links TRBV4-1 with TRBJ2-6, with D tentatively TRBD1 (6 bases). The germline CDR1 and CDR2 sequences are MGHRA and YSYEKL. V lost 2 bases and J lost 12, with 14 bases in between. The CDR3 is 14 amino acids. This CDR3 reads CASSQLGQIPVLTF. The CDR3 coding sequence is TGCGCCAGCAGCCAACTCGGACAGATCCCCGTCCTGACTTTC.

The rearrangement joins TRBV13 to TRBJ2-3; either TRBD1 or TRBD2 may supply D (6 bases each). The length of the CDR3 is 16 residues. Germline-derived CDR1 and CDR2 are PRHDT and FYEKMQ (reference sequence). Trimming removed 5 bases at V and 3 bases at J, with 18 bases between. The CDR3 DNA follows: TGTGCCAGCAGCACAACGACGGGGGCTTGGACAGATACGCAGTATTTT. It yields the protein CASSTTTGAWTDTQYF.

The chain combines TRBV7-9 with TRBJ2-2, with D unclear. V lost 1 base, J lost 1 base, and 7 bases lay in between. Germline V gene data show CDR1 as SEHNR and CDR2 as FQNEAQ (reference sequence). This CDR3 comprises 15 residues. CDR3 bases: TGTGCCAGCAGCTTAGTTCCAGGGAACACCGGGGAGCTGTTTTTT. The encoded protein is CASSLVPGNTGELFF.

The chain couples TRBV7-6 to TRBJ2-5; D is perhaps TRBD1 (5 bases). CDR1 SGHVS and CDR2 FNYEAQ come from the germline V gene. Trimming shortened V by 5 bases and J by 1 base, and 14 bases separated the two germline ends. This CDR3 is 15 amino acids long. The CDR3 protein is CASSENRRFQETQYF. In nucleotides, the CDR3 is TGTGCCAGCAGCGAAAACAGGAGATTCCAAGAGACCCAGTACTTC.

This clone was counted a single time. The CDR3 DNA reads as TGTGCCAGCAGTGCGGGTCGGGGAAATTCACCCCTCCACTTT. Amino acids: CASSAGRGNSPLHF. The chain employs TRBV9 and TRBJ1-6; D unresolved. V lost 5 bases and J lost 7, with 13 bases in between. The CDR3 is made up of 14 amino acids. Per the germline V gene, CDR1 is SGDLS and CDR2 is YYNGEE.

The chain is built from TRBV9 and TRBJ2-1; possibly TRBD1 or TRBD2 for D (5 bases each). The germline V gene encodes CDR1 SGDLS and CDR2 YYNGEE. This CDR3 spans 12 amino acids. The V end was cut by 4 bases, the J end by 10 bases, with 12 bases between. The CDR3 spells CASSTGAGEQFF. Written as DNA, the CDR3 is TGTGCCAGCAGCACCGGGGCCGGGGAGCAGTTCTTC.